The 2 T cell receptor beta chains in this list originate from one sample, sequenced in a study of T cells in Graves' hyperthyroidism and ophthalmopathy. It was RNA transcripts that yielded the amplified TCR beta CDR3 regions. Initially, a first-round RT-PCR of the TCR CDR3 employed the HTBI primer set. MiXCR, applied by TCRdb to the multiplex PCR reads, yields one record per CDR3 protein. The sample includes 490,000 or so distinct CDR3 sequences, 22% of them seen just once. Sequences were obtained from blood. The source is a woman in her sixties or seventies with Graves' ophthalmopathy.

This CDR3 reads CATSSTAYTQYF. The CDR3 DNA reads TGTGCCACCAGCAGTACCGCATATACGCAGTATTTT. J is TRBJ2-3 and V is TRBV15; D ambiguous. V lost 3 bases, J lost 7 bases, and 8 bases lay in between. CDR3 size: 12 residues. The germline gives CDR1 LNHNV, CDR2 YYDKDF (reference sequence).

This rearrangement joins TRBV12-3 or TRBV12-4 to TRBJ1-2; TRBD1 aligns across 11 bases. Losses at the gene ends were 5 bases for V and 4 bases for J; bases not matched to a gene: 9. The CDR3 is made up of 16 amino acids. The CDR3 coding sequence is TGTGCCAGCAGTAGCTCGGACAGGGGGCTCGTCTATGGCTACACCTTC. Its translation is CASSSSDRGLVYGYTF.